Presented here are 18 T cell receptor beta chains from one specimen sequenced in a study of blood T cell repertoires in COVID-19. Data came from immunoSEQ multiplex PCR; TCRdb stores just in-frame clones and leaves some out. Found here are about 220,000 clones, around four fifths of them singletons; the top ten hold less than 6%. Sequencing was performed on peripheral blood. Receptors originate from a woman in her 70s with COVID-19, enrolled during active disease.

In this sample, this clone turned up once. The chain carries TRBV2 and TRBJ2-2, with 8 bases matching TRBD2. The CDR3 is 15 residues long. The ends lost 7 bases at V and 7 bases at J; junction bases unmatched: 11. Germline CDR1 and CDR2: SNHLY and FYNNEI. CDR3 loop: CASKEAAGVVGELFF. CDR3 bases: TGTGCCAGCAAAGAAGCAGCGGGAGTGGTCGGGGAGCTGTTTTTT.

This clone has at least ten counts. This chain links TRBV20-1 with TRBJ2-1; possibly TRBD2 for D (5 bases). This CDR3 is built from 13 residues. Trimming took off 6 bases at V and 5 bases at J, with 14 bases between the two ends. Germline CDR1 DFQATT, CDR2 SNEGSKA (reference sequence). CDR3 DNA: TGCAGTGCCAGTGGCGGGTTAAACAATGAGCAGTTCTTC. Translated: CSASGGLNNEQFF.

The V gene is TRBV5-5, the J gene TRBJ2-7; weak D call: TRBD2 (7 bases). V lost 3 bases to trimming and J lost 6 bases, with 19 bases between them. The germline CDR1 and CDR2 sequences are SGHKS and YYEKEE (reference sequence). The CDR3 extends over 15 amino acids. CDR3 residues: CASSWGGTPISEQYF. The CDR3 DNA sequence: TGTGCCAGCAGCTGGGGAGGGACACCTATTTCCGAGCAGTACTTC.

The CDR3 DNA follows: TGTGCCAGCAGCCAAGCCACAGGGGGAAGTGGAAACACCATATATTTT. Protein product: CASSQATGGSGNTIYF. V and J are TRBV3-1 (or the pseudogene TRBV3-2) and TRBJ1-3; 8 bases are a match to TRBD1. Germline-derived CDR1 and CDR2 are LGHDT and YNNKEL (reference sequence). This CDR3 contains 16 residues. V shed 1 base, J shed 3 bases, and the junction held 5 bases outside the gene matches.

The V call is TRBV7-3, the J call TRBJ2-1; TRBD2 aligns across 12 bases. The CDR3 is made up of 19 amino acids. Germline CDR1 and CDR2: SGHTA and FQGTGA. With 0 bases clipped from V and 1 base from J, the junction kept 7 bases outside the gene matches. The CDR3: CASSLTPRLAGVSYNEQFF. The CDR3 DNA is TGTGCCAGCAGCTTAACACCGCGACTAGCGGGAGTATCCTACAATGAGCAGTTCTTC.

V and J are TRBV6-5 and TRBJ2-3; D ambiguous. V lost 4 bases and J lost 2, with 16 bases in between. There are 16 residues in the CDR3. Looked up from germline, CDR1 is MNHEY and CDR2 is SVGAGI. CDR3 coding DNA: TGTGCCAGCAGTTCCCGGAGAGGAACCACCACAGATACGCAGTATTTT. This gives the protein CASSSRRGTTTDTQYF.

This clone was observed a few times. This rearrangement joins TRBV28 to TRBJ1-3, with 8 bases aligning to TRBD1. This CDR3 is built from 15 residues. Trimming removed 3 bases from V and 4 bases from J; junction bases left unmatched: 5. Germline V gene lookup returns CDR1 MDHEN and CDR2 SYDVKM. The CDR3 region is CASSFRTGSGNTIYF. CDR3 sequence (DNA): TGTGCCAGCAGTTTTCGGACAGGGAGCGGAAACACCATATATTTT.

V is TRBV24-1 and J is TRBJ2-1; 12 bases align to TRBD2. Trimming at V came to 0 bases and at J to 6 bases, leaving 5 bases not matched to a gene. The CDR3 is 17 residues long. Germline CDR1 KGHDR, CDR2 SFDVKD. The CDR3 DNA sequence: TGTGCCACCAGTGATTTGCGTCTAGCGGGAGGGACCAATGAGCAGTTCTTC. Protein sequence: CATSDLRLAGGTNEQFF.

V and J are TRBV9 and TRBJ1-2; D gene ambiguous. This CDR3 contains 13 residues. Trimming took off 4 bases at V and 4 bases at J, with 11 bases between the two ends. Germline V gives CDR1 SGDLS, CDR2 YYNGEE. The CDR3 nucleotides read TGTGCCAGCAGCCCATACAGTACCTATGGCTACACCTTC. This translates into CASSPYSTYGYTF.

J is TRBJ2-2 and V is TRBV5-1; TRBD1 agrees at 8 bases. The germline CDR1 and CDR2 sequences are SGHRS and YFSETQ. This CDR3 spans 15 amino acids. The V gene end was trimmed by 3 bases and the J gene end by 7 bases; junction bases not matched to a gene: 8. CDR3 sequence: CASSYDRGSGGELFF. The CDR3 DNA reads TGCGCCAGCAGCTACGACAGGGGTAGTGGCGGGGAGCTGTTTTTT.

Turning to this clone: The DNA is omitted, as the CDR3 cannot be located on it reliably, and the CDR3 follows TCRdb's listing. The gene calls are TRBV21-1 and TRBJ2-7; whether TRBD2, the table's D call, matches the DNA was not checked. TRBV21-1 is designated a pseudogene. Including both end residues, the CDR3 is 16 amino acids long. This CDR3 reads CASSSWASGSKDEQYF.

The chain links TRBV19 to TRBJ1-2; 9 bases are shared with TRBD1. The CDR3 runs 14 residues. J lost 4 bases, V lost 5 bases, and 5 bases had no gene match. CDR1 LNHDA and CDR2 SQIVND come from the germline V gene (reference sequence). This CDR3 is CASSRDRAFYGYTF. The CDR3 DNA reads TGTGCCAGTAGTCGGGACAGGGCTTTCTATGGCTACACCTTC.

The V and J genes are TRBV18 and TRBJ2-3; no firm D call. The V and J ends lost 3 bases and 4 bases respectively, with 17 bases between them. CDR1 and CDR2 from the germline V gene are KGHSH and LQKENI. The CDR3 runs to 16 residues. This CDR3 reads CASSPADGPGPDTQYF. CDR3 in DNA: TGTGCCAGCTCACCTGCTGACGGTCCAGGCCCAGATACGCAGTATTTT.

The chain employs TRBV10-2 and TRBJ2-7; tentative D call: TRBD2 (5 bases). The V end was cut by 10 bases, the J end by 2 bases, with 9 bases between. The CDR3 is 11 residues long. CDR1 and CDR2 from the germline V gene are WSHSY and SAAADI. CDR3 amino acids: CATERAYEQYF. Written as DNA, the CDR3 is TGCGCCACCGAGAGGGCCTACGAGCAGTACTTC.

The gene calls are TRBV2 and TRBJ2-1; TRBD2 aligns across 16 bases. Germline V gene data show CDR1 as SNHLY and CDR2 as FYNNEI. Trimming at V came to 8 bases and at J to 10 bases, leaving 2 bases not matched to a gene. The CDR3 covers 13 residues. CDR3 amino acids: CASQGLAGGEQFF. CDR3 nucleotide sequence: TGTGCCAGCCAGGGACTAGCGGGGGGGGAGCAGTTCTTC.

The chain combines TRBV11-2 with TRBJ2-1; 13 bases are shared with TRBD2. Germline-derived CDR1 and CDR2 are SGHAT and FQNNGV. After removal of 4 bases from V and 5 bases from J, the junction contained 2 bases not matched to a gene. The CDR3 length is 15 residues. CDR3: CASSWGTSGNNEQFF. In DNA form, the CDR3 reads TGTGCCAGCAGCTGGGGGACTAGCGGGAACAATGAGCAGTTCTTC.

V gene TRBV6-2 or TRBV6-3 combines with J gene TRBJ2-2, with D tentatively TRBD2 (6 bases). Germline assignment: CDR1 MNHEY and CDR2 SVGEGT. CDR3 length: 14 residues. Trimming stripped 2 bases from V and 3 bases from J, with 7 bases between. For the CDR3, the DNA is TGTGCCAGCAGTTACCCGGGGGACACCGGGGAGCTGTTTTTT. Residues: CASSYPGDTGELFF.

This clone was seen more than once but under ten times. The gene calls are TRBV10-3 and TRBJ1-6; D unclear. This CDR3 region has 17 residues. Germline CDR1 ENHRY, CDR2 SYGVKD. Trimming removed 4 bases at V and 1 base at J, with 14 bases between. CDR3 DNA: TGTGCCATCAGTGTATTAGCCATAGGATCCTATAATTCACCCCTCCACTTT. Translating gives CAISVLAIGSYNSPLHF.